This entry is about one TCR beta chain. One end of the junction is discordant with germline, which a read error may explain. The CDR3 has 16 amino acids. The V gene's germline CDR1 is PRHDT and CDR2 FYEKMQ (reference sequence). This specimen belongs to a study of metastatic and nonmetastatic thyroid tumors. Study details: Repertoire comparisons spanned blood and tumor or nodule tissue from malignant and benign thyroid patients.

All patients reached thyroid surgery having received no treatment beforehand. TCRdb re-processed the PCR reads through MiXCR. The sample has about 33,000 clones; about a sixth are singletons. The sequenced sample consisted of blood. V and J are TRBV13 and TRBJ2-2; 8 bases fit TRBD1. The source is a male donor with papillary thyroid cancer or a benign thyroid nodule (not recorded which). Some clones in this sample may be carry-over from other donors' samples. The CDR3 sequence: CVSSLRVQGVTGELFF. The DNA of the CDR3 is TGTGTCAGCAGCTTACGAGTACAGGGGGTCACCGGGGAGCTGTTTTTT.